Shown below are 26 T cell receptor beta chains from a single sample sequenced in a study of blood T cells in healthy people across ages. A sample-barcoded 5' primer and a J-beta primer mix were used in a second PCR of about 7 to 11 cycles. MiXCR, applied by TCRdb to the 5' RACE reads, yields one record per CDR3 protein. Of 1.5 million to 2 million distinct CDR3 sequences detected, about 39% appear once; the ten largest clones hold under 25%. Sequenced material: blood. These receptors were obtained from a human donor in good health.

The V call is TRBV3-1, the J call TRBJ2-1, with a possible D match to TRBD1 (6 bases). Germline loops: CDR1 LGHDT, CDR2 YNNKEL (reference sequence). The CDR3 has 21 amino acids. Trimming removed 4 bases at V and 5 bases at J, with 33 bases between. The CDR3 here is CASSPNLRFLFGQPSNNEQFF. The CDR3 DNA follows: TGTGCCAGCAGCCCCAATTTGCGATTCTTATTCGGACAGCCATCAAACAATGAGCAGTTCTTC.

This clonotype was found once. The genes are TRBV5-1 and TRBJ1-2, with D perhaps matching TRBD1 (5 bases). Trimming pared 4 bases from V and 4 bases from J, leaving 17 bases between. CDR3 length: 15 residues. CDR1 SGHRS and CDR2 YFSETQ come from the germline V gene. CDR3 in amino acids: CASSLVGTAGYGYTF. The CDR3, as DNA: TGCGCCAGCAGCCTCGTGGGGACGGCAGGCTATGGCTACACCTTC.

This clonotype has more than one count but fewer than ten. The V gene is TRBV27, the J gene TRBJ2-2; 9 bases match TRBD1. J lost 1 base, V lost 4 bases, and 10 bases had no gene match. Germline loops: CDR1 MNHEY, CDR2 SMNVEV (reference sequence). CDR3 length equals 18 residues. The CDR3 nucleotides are TGTGCCAGCAGTTCTCTTTGGGACAGGGCGATGAACACCGGGGAGCTGTTTTTT. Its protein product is CASSSLWDRAMNTGELFF.

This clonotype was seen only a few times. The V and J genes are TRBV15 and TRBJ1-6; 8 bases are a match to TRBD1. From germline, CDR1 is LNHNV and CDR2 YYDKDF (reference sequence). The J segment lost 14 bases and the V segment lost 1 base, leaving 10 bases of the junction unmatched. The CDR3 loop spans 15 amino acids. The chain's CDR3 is CATSRVRDRREALHF. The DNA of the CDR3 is TGTGCCACCAGCAGAGTTCGGGACAGGCGAGAAGCCCTCCACTTT.

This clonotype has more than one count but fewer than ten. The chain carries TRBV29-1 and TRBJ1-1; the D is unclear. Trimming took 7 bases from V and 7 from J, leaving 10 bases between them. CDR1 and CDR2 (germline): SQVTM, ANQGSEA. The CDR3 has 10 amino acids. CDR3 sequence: CSAGYGEAFF. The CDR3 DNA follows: TGCAGCGCTGGGTATGGTGAAGCTTTCTTT. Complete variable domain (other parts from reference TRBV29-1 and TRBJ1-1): SAVISQKPSRDICQRGTSLTIQCQVDSQVTMMFWYRQQPGQSLTLIATANQGSEATYESGFVIDKFPISRPNLTFSTLTVSNMSPEDSSIYLCSAGYGEAFFGQGTRLTVV.

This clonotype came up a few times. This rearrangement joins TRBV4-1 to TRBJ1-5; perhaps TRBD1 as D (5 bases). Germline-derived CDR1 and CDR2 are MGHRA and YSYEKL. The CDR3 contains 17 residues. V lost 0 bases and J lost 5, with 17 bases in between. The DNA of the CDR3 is TGCGCCAGCAGCCAAGAGTTCGGACACCCGGAGGATCAGCCCCAGCATTTT. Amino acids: CASSQEFGHPEDQPQHF.

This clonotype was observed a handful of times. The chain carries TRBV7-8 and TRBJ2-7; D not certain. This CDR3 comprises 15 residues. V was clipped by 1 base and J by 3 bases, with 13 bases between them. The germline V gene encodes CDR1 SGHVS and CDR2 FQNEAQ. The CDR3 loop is CASSLDLATDYEQYF. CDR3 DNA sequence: TGTGCCAGCAGCTTAGATTTGGCCACCGACTACGAGCAGTACTTC.

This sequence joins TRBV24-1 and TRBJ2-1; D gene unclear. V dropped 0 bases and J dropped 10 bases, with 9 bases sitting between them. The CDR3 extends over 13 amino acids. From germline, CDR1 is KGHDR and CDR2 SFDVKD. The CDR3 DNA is TGTGCCACCAGTGATTTGTATCGGACCGAGCAGTTCTTC. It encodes CATSDLYRTEQFF.

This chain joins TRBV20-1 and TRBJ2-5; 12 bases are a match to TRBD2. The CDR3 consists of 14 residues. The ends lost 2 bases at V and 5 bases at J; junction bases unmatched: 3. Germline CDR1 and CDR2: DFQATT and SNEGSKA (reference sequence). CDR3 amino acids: CSARSGLAGETQYF. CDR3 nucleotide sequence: TGCAGTGCTAGATCCGGACTAGCGGGGGAGACCCAGTACTTC.

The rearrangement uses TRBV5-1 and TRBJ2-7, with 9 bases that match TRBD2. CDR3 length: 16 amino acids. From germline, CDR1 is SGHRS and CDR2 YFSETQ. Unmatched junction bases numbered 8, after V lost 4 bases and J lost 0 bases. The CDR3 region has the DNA TGCGCCAGCAGCCAGGGACTAGCCCCTAGCTCCTACGAGCAGTACTTC. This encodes CASSQGLAPSSYEQYF. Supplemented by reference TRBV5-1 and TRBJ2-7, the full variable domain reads KAGVTQTPRYLIKTRGQQVTLSCSPISGHRSVSWYQQTPGQGLQFLFEYFSETQRNKGNFPGRFSGRQFSNSRSEMNVSTLELGDSALYLCASSQGLAPSSYEQYFGPGTRLTVT.

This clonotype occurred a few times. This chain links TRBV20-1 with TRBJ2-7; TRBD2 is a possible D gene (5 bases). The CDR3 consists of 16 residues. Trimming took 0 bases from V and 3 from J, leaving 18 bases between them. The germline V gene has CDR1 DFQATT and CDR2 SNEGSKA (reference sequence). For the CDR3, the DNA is TGCAGTGCTAGAGAAGGTCGGTGGCGGGTTGTCTACGAGCAGTACTTC. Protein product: CSAREGRWRVVYEQYF.

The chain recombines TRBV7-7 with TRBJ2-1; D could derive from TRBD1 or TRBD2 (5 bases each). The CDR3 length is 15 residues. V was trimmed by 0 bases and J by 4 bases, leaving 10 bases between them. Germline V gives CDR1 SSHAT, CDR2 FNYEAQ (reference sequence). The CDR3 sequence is CASSLAGPGYNEQFF. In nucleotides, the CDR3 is TGTGCCAGCAGCTTAGCGGGACCCGGATACAATGAGCAGTTCTTC.

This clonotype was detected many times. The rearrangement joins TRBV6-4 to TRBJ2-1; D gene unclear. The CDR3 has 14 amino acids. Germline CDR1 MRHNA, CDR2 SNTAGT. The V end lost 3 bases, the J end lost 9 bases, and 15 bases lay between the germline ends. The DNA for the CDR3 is TGTGCCAGCAGTGATTTGGATGGTTCCAGTGAGCAGTTCTTC. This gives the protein CASSDLDGSSEQFF.

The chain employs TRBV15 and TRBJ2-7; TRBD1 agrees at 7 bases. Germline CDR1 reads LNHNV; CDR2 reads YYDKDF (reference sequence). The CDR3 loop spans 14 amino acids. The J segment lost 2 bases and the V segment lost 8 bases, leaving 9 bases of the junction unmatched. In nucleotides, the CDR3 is TGTGCCACCGCCCGGGGACAGAAGACCTACGAGCAGTACTTC. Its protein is CATARGQKTYEQYF.

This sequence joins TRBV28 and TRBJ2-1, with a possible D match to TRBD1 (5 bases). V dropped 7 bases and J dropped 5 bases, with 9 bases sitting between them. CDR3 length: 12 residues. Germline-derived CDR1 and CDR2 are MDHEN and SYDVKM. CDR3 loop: CASTTGNNEQFF. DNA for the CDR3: TGTGCCAGCACCACAGGAAACAATGAGCAGTTCTTC. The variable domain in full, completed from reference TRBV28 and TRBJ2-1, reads DVKVTQSSRYLVKRTGEKVFLECVQDMDHENMFWYRQDPGLGLRLIYFSYDVKMKEKGDIPEGYSVSREKKERFSLILESASTNQTSMYLCASTTGNNEQFFGPGTRLTVL.

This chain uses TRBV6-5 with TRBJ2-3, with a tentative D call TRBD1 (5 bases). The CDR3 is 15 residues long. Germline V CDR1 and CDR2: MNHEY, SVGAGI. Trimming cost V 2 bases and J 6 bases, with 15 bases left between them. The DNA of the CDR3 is TGTGCCAGCAGTTACGGCGGCAGGGCGCAGGATACGCAGTATTTT. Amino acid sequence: CASSYGGRAQDTQYF.

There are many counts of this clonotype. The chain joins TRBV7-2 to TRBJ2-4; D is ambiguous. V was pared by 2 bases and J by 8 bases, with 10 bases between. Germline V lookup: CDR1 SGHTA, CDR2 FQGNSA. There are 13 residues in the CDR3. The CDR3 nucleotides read TGTGCCAGCAGCTTAATAACGTCAGACATTCAGTACTTC. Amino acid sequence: CASSLITSDIQYF.

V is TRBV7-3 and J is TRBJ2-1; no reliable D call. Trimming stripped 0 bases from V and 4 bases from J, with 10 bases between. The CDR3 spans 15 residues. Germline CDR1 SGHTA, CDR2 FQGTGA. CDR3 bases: TGTGCCAGCAGCTTAACAGGTTTGAGGTACAATGAGCAGTTCTTC. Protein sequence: CASSLTGLRYNEQFF.

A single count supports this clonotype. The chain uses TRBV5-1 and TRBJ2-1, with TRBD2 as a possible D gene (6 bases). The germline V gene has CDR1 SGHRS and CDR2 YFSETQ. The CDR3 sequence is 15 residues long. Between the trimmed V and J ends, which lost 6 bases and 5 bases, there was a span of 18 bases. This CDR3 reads CASTHELAGNNEQFF. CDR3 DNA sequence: TGCGCCAGCACCCATGAGCTGGCGGGAAACAATGAGCAGTTCTTC.

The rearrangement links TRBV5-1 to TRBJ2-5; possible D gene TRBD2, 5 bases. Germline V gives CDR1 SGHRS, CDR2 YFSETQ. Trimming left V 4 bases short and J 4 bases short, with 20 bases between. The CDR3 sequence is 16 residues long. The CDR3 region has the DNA TGCGCCAGCAGCCCAATAGGACGGGAAAAGTCAGAGACCCAGTACTTC. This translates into CASSPIGREKSETQYF.

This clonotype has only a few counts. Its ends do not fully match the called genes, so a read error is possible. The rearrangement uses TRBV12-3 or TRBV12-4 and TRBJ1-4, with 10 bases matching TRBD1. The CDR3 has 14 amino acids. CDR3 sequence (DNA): TGTGCCAGCAAAACAGACAGGGGGCGCGAAAACCTGTTTTTT. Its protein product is CASKTDRGRENLFF.

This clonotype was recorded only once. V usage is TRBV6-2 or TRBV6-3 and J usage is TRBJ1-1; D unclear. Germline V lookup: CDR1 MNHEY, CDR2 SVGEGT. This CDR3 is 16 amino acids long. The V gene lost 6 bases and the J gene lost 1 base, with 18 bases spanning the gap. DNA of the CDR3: TGTGCCAGCAGCCCGCCGGGCCAAAGGACGAACACTGAAGCTTTCTTT. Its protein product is CASSPPGQRTNTEAFF.

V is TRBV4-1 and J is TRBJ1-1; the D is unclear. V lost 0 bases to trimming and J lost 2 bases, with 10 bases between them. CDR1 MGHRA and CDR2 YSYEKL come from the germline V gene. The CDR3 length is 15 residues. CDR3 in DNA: TGCGCCAGCAGCCAAGAAGAAGGGCAAAACACTGAAGCTTTCTTT. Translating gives CASSQEEGQNTEAFF.

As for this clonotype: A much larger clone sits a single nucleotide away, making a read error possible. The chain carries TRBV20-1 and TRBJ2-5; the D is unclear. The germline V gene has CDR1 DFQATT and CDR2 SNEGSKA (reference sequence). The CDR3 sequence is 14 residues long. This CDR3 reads CSAGDTTGKETQYF. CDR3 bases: TGCAGTGCTGGAGATACTACGGGTAAAGAGACCCAGTACTTC.

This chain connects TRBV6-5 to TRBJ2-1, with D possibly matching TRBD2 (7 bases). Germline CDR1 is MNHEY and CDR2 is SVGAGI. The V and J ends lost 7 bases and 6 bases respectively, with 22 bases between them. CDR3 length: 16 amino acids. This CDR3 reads CASTDLGGGLFNEQFF. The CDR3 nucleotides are TGTGCCAGCACCGACCTAGGGGGGGGGCTATTCAATGAGCAGTTCTTC.

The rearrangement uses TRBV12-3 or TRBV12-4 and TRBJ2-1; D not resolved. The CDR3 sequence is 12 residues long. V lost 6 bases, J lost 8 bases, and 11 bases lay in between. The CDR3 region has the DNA TGTGCCAGCAGAGAGGTCCTCGATGAGCAGTTCTTC. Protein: CASREVLDEQFF.